A single sample is the source of the 28 T cell receptor beta chains below, sequenced in a study of blood T cell repertoires in COVID-19. Data came from immunoSEQ multiplex PCR; TCRdb stores just in-frame clones and leaves some out. In the table there are some 100,000 clones, roughly 80% of which are singletons. Sequencing was performed on peripheral blood. Receptor source: a man older than 75 with active or convalescent COVID-19.

This sequence joins TRBV10-3 and TRBJ1-5; 8 bases are shared with TRBD1. CDR1 and CDR2 (germline): ENHRY, SYGVKD. The CDR3 spans 17 residues. After removal of 3 bases from V and 1 base from J, the junction contained 8 bases not matched to a gene. Here the CDR3 reads CAISDFDRGGSNQPQHF. In nucleotides, the CDR3 is TGTGCCATCAGTGACTTCGACAGGGGAGGCAGCAATCAGCCCCAGCATTTT.

The genes are TRBV5-4 and TRBJ1-1; 8 bases fit TRBD1. CDR3 length: 16 residues. Trimming took 0 bases from V and 1 from J; bases not matched to a gene: 5. Germline loops: CDR1 SGHNT, CDR2 YYREEE (reference sequence). DNA of the CDR3: TGTGCCAGCAGCTTGGGGGGCGGACAGGGGAACACTGAAGCTTTCTTT. It translates to CASSLGGGQGNTEAFF. Complete variable domain (other parts from reference TRBV5-4 and TRBJ1-1): ETGVTQSPTHLIKTRGQQVTLRCSSQSGHNTVSWYQQALGQGPQFIFQYYREEENGRGNFPPRFSGLQFPNYSSELNVNALELDDSALYLCASSLGGGQGNTEAFFGQGTRLTVV.

This chain joins TRBV7-9 and TRBJ1-5; TRBD1 matches at 7 bases. Per germline, CDR1 SEHNR and CDR2 FQNEAQ (reference sequence). The CDR3 runs 15 residues. V lost 5 bases and J lost 0; bases outside the gene matches: 4. The CDR3 is CASSPDRVSNQPQHF. As DNA, the CDR3 is TGTGCCAGCAGCCCAGACAGGGTTAGCAATCAGCCCCAGCATTTT. The complete variable domain, with remaining parts taken from reference TRBV7-9 and TRBJ1-5, reads DTGVSQNPRHKITKRGQNVTFRCDPISEHNRLYWYRQTLGQGPEFLTYFQNEAQLEKSRLLSDRFSAERPKGSFSTLEIQRTEQGDSAMYLCASSPDRVSNQPQHFGDGTRLSIL.

The V and J genes are TRBV14 and TRBJ2-5; 9 bases fit TRBD2. The CDR3 runs 15 residues. J lost 5 bases, V lost 7 bases, and 11 bases had no gene match. Germline-derived CDR1 and CDR2 are SGHDN and FVKESK. This CDR3 is CASNDLGGGAETQYF. CDR3 bases: TGTGCCAGCAACGACCTCGGCGGGGGGGCCGAGACCCAGTACTTC.

The rearrangement joins TRBV7-9 to TRBJ2-2; 8 nucleotides agree with TRBD1. From germline, CDR1 is SEHNR and CDR2 FQNEAQ (reference sequence). CDR3 size: 16 residues. The V and J ends lost 6 bases and 5 bases, in that order; junction bases with no gene match: 11. CDR3 in DNA: TGTGCCAGCAGTCCACAGGGGGGCCTGGGGACCGGGGAGCTGTTTTTT. Translated, it gives CASSPQGGLGTGELFF.

As regards this clone: Germline is not matched at one junction end, which may reflect a read error. The chain links TRBV2 to TRBJ1-2; TRBD1 aligns across 7 bases. This CDR3 spans 14 amino acids. Germline V gene data show CDR1 as SNHLY and CDR2 as FYNNEI. The CDR3 is CASRGDTGVLGSTF. The DNA of the CDR3 is TGTGCCAGCAGGGGGGATACAGGGGTTCTTGGCTCCACCTTC.

V gene TRBV6-1 combines with J gene TRBJ1-2; TRBD1 agrees at 10 bases. The CDR3 runs to 14 residues. CDR1 and CDR2 (germline): MNHNS, SASEGT. J gave up 5 bases and V 0 bases, and 0 bases lay outside the gene matches. This chain's CDR3 is CASSEAGQGYGYTF. The CDR3 bases are TGTGCCAGCAGTGAAGCGGGACAGGGGTATGGCTACACCTTC.

The gene calls are TRBV18 and TRBJ2-2, with D possibly matching TRBD1 (6 bases). The germline gives CDR1 KGHSH, CDR2 LQKENI. CDR3 length: 14 amino acids. V lost 1 base, J lost 3 bases, and 6 bases lay in between. CDR3 in amino acids: CASSPRQDTGELFF. The CDR3 coding sequence is TGTGCCAGCTCACCACGACAGGACACCGGGGAGCTGTTTTTT.

This chain joins TRBV29-1 and TRBJ2-7, with D perhaps matching TRBD2 (6 bases). Germline CDR1 is SQVTM and CDR2 is ANQGSEA. V was clipped by 4 bases and J by 2 bases, with 6 bases between them. CDR3 size: 11 residues. The DNA of the CDR3 is TGCAGCGTTGCGGGGGCCTACGAGCAGTACTTC. Its translation: CSVAGAYEQYF.

In this sample, this clone turned up once. The rearrangement joins TRBV6-5 to TRBJ1-4, with D unclear. This CDR3 has 13 residues. CDR1 and CDR2 (germline): MNHEY, SVGAGI. V lost 4 bases, J lost 5 bases, and 8 bases lay in between. The CDR3 DNA follows: TGTGCCAGCAGTTCCCCCAGAAATGAAAAACTGTTTTTT. This gives the protein CASSSPRNEKLFF.

The V and J genes are TRBV5-4 and TRBJ1-2; weak D call: TRBD1 (5 bases). Trimming stripped 1 base from V and 10 bases from J, with 8 bases between. CDR3 length: 11 amino acids. Germline CDR1 is SGHNT and CDR2 is YYREEE (reference sequence). Here the CDR3 reads CASSLTGYYTF. The CDR3 DNA is TGTGCCAGCAGCTTGACAGGCTACTACACCTTC. Full variable domain (outside the CDR3, taken from reference TRBV5-4 and TRBJ1-2): ETGVTQSPTHLIKTRGQQVTLRCSSQSGHNTVSWYQQALGQGPQFIFQYYREEENGRGNFPPRFSGLQFPNYSSELNVNALELDDSALYLCASSLTGYYTFGSGTRLTVV.

Only a few counts were recorded for this clone. The chain joins TRBV12-3 or TRBV12-4 to TRBJ1-1; 7 bases are a match to TRBD1. The CDR3 is 12 amino acids. V was pared by 6 bases and J by 4 bases, with 2 bases of the junction left unmatched. The DNA for the CDR3 is TGTGCCAGCAGACAGGGGCGCACTGAAGCTTTCTTT. This gives the protein CASRQGRTEAFF.

The chain employs TRBV5-6 and TRBJ1-6; TRBD1 matches at 9 bases. CDR3 length: 14 residues. V was clipped by 4 bases and J by 8 bases; unmatched bases: 4. Germline CDR1 reads SGHDT; CDR2 reads YYEEEE. The CDR3 spells CASSLRDRDSPLHF. CDR3 DNA sequence: TGTGCCAGCAGCCTACGGGACAGGGATTCACCCCTCCACTTT.

V is TRBV6-5 and J is TRBJ2-2, with D tentatively TRBD2 (5 bases). The CDR3 is 16 amino acids. V gave up 0 bases and J gave up 5 bases, with 13 bases separating them. Per the germline V gene, CDR1 is MNHEY and CDR2 is SVGAGI. CDR3 sequence reads: CASSYSRGSGTGELFF. CDR3 DNA: TGTGCCAGCAGTTACTCGAGAGGGTCTGGGACCGGGGAGCTGTTTTTT.

V is TRBV21-1 and J is TRBJ2-2; the table assigns TRBD1, which was not confirmed against the DNA. TRBV21-1 is shown as a pseudogene. The CDR3 is 14 amino acids. As DNA, the CDR3 is TGTGCCAGCAGCCCCGGGACAGTGCCTCATGGGCTGTTTTTT. Protein sequence: CASSPGTVPHGLFF.

This chain connects TRBV10-3 to TRBJ1-2, with TRBD1 matching over 8 bases. Germline values: CDR1 ENHRY, CDR2 SYGVKD. The CDR3 sequence is 12 residues long. The V gene end was trimmed by 6 bases and the J gene end by 8 bases; junction bases not matched to a gene: 5. The CDR3 protein is CAIRGQEGGYTF. CDR3 nucleotide sequence: TGTGCCATCAGGGGACAGGAAGGCGGCTACACCTTC.

The chain uses TRBV6-5 and TRBJ1-1; D ambiguous. The V end lost 4 bases, the J end lost 0 bases, and 9 bases lay between the germline ends. The CDR3 loop spans 14 amino acids. Germline V CDR1 and CDR2: MNHEY, SVGAGI. In DNA form, the CDR3 reads TGTGCCAGCAGTTCGTGGTCGGTGAACACTGAAGCTTTCTTT. Translation gives CASSSWSVNTEAFF.

In this sample, this clone turned up once. The chain joins TRBV6-6 to TRBJ1-1; 7 bases are shared with TRBD1. CDR1 and CDR2 (germline): MNHNY, SVGAGI (reference sequence). The V segment lost 5 bases and the J segment 6 bases; nucleotides outside the gene matches: 6. The CDR3 contains 13 residues. CDR3 nucleotides: TGTGCCAGCAGTCGATCCCAGGGGGCTGAAGCTTTCTTT. Translation gives CASSRSQGAEAFF.

This rearrangement joins TRBV19 to TRBJ1-2; a weak D match, TRBD1 (5 bases). V lost 4 bases and J 2 bases, leaving 14 bases between the germline ends. Germline CDR1 and CDR2: LNHDA and SQIVND (reference sequence). CDR3 length: 15 amino acids. The CDR3 nucleotides read TGTGCCAGTAGTACGTATCGACAGCAAAACTATGGCTACACCTTC. This gives the protein CASSTYRQQNYGYTF.

The chain joins TRBV5-4 to TRBJ2-1, with D perhaps matching TRBD2 (6 bases). The germline gives CDR1 SGHNT, CDR2 YYREEE (reference sequence). The V end lost 0 bases, the J end lost 4 bases, and 11 bases lay between the germline ends. The CDR3 runs 15 residues. The CDR3 here is CASSLGVSGYNEQFF. CDR3 coding DNA: TGTGCCAGCAGCTTGGGAGTTAGCGGATACAATGAGCAGTTCTTC.

This chain joins TRBV6-2 or TRBV6-3 and TRBJ1-4, with a tentative D call TRBD1 (5 bases). There are 15 residues in the CDR3. CDR1 is MNHEY and CDR2 is SVGEGT in the germline V gene. V was clipped by 5 bases and J by 8 bases, with 18 bases between them. CDR3 amino acids: CASSDQGEVSEKLFF. The CDR3 DNA follows: TGTGCCAGCAGTGACCAGGGTGAAGTTTCGGAAAAACTGTTTTTT.

The chain carries TRBV5-4 and TRBJ2-1; TRBD2 aligns across 11 bases. In germline, CDR1 is SGHNT, CDR2 YYREEE (reference sequence). The CDR3 contains 16 residues. Trimming cost V 0 bases and J 3 bases; bases outside gene matches: 2. The CDR3 coding sequence is TGTGCCAGCAGCTTGGCCGGGACTAGCGGCTACAATGAGCAGTTCTTC. Translation: CASSLAGTSGYNEQFF.

The chain recombines TRBV7-3 with TRBJ2-7; 7 bases align to TRBD1. The CDR3 totals 13 residues. Germline lookup yields CDR1 SGHTA and CDR2 FQGTGA. Losses at the gene ends were 5 bases for V and 5 bases for J; bases not matched to a gene: 6. CDR3 sequence: CASSQTGQDEQYF. CDR3 in DNA: TGTGCCAGCAGCCAAACCGGACAGGACGAGCAGTACTTC.

This clone was seen just once. The chain has TRBV2 and TRBJ2-1, with D unclear. This CDR3 is built from 13 residues. CDR1 and CDR2 (germline): SNHLY, FYNNEI. V was trimmed by 10 bases and J by 2 bases, leaving 12 bases between them. The CDR3 loop is CAILVPAYNEQFF. Written as DNA, the CDR3 is TGTGCCATCCTAGTCCCCGCCTACAATGAGCAGTTCTTC.

This clone was counted once. The CDR3 is CASRPGGTGGYTF. In DNA, the CDR3 is TGTGCCAGCAGGCCAGGGGGTACGGGTGGCTACACCTTC. The chain employs TRBV27 and TRBJ1-2, with TRBD1 matching 7 bases. There are 13 residues in the CDR3. In germline, CDR1 is MNHEY, CDR2 SMNVEV (reference sequence). The ends lost 6 bases at V and 7 bases at J; junction bases unmatched: 8.

This sequence joins TRBV19 and TRBJ1-2, with 9 bases lining up with TRBD1. After removal of 1 base from V and 8 bases from J, the junction contained 8 bases not matched to a gene. The CDR3 sequence is 15 residues long. Germline V gene lookup returns CDR1 LNHDA and CDR2 SQIVND (reference sequence). DNA of the CDR3: TGTGCCAGTAGTATAGGTCCACAGGGGGCTGAAGGCTACACCTTC. It codes for CASSIGPQGAEGYTF.

This clone was counted only a few times. The genes are TRBV2 and TRBJ1-5; D gene unclear. CDR1 and CDR2 (germline): SNHLY, FYNNEI. The length of the CDR3 is 15 residues. Between the trimmed V and J ends, which lost 5 bases and 4 bases, there was a span of 15 bases. The CDR3 here is CASSRPEVGNQPQHF. As DNA, the CDR3 is TGTGCCAGCAGTCGGCCGGAGGTGGGAAATCAGCCCCAGCATTTT. The full variable domain, with the rest looked up from reference TRBV2 and TRBJ1-5, is EPEVTQTPSHQVTQMGQEVILRCVPISNHLYFYWYRQILGQKVEFLVSFYNNEISEKSEIFDDQFSVERPDGSNFTLKIRSTKLEDSAMYFCASSRPEVGNQPQHFGDGTRLSIL.

V gene TRBV5-1 combines with J gene TRBJ2-5; D not certain. The CDR3 extends over 16 amino acids. Trimming shortened V by 1 base and J by 5 bases, and 18 bases separated the two germline ends. The V gene's germline CDR1 is SGHRS and CDR2 YFSETQ. CDR3 protein: CASSLLVGGPQETQYF. The CDR3 region has the DNA TGCGCCAGCAGCTTGTTGGTAGGCGGCCCCCAGGAGACCCAGTACTTC.